These T cell receptor beta chains were read from a single sample in a study of blood T cell repertoires in COVID-19. The protocol was immunoSEQ multiplex PCR, while the TCRdb copy is restricted to in-frame clones and leaves out a portion. Altogether around 300,000 clones are present, around 85% being singletons, with the ten largest covering 4% to 5%. Sequenced: peripheral blood. These receptors all come from a woman between 50 and 59 years old with active or convalescent COVID-19. The CDR3 runs from the conserved cysteine through the conserved F or W. The order of the fields is V gene, D gene, J gene, clone size, CDR3 protein, CDR3 DNA. D genes are given only for firm matches. Only part of the rows carry a size: once, few, many, or a class if the clone is expanded.

TRBV9	-	TRBJ2-1	-	CASSVGSSREGDEQFF	TGTGCCAGCAGCGTAGGGAGTAGCCGAGAAGGTGATGAGCAGTTCTTC
TRBV6-1	-	TRBJ1-1	once	CASSDAGGPPTEAFF	TGTGCCAGCAGTGACGCGGGGGGGCCTCCCACTGAAGCTTTCTTT
TRBV7-9	-	TRBJ2-7	-	CASSSPRTAYEQYF	TGTGCCAGCAGCTCCCCCCGGACAGCCTACGAGCAGTACTTC
TRBV6-5	-	TRBJ1-5	once	CASTFTPDQPQHF	TGTGCCAGCACGTTTACCCCAGATCAGCCCCAGCATTTT
TRBV2	-	TRBJ1-6	-	CASRYRAPPDSPLHF	TGTGCCAGCAGGTACAGGGCGCCCCCGGATTCACCCCTCCACTTT
TRBV19	TRBD1	TRBJ1-5	-	CASRWTGSPLFGNQPQHF	TGTGCCAGTAGATGGACAGGGAGTCCCCTTTTTGGCAATCAGCCCCAGCATTTT
TRBV5-8	TRBD1	TRBJ1-1	-	CASSLEGGLNTEAFF	TGTGCCAGCAGCTTAGAAGGGGGCTTGAACACTGAAGCTTTCTTT
TRBV2	TRBD2	TRBJ2-5	-	CASRGLASQETQYF	TGTGCCAGCAGGGGACTAGCGTCCCAAGAGACCCAGTACTTC
TRBV19	-	TRBJ1-3	-	CASTTLGHSSSGNTIYF	TGTGCCAGTACGACTTTGGGACATTCGAGCTCTGGAAACACCATATATTTT
TRBV19	-	TRBJ1-2	-	CASTPRREFIYGYTF	TGTGCCAGTACCCCTCGCAGGGAATTCATCTATGGCTACACCTTC
TRBV28	-	TRBJ1-6	-	CASRPLGGVYNSPLHF	TGTGCCAGCAGGCCCTTAGGGGGGGTATATAATTCACCCCTCCACTTT
TRBV7-9	-	TRBJ2-1	few	CASSYGRRNEQFF	TGTGCCAGCAGCTACGGTCGCCGGAATGAGCAGTTCTTC
TRBV28	TRBD1	TRBJ2-5	-	CASSLIGQGQETQYF	TGTGCCAGCAGTTTAATTGGACAGGGCCAAGAGACCCAGTACTTC
TRBV7-2	-	TRBJ2-7	-	CASSLSVALSYEQYF	TGTGCCAGCAGCTTATCCGTTGCCCTATCCTACGAGCAGTACTTC
TRBV13	-	TRBJ1-1	-	CASSFRDGGTEAFF	TGTGCCAGCAGCTTCAGGGACGGGGGCACTGAAGCTTTCTTT
TRBV13	TRBD2	TRBJ2-7	-	CASSPPSGSSYEQYF	TGTGCCAGCAGCCCCCCTAGCGGGAGCTCCTACGAGCAGTACTTC
TRBV19	-	TRBJ2-1	-	CASSIGGINEQFF	TGTGCCAGTAGTATTGGTGGCATCAATGAGCAGTTCTTC
TRBV2	TRBD1	TRBJ1-1	-	CASTIITGAEAFF	TGTGCCAGCACCATTATCACAGGGGCTGAAGCTTTCTTT
TRBV6-5	-	TRBJ1-2	-	CASSYTDYGYTF	TGTGCCAGCAGTTACACTGACTATGGCTACACCTTC
TRBV5-8	TRBD1	TRBJ2-3	-	CASSLHRGADTQYF	TGTGCCAGCAGCTTACACAGGGGGGCAGATACGCAGTATTTT
TRBV28	TRBD1	TRBJ2-7	-	CASSFGGQGTGGLARQYF	TGTGCCAGCAGTTTTGGAGGACAGGGGACAGGGGGCTTGGCACGGCAGTACTTC
TRBV19	-	TRBJ2-1	-	CASSFGGSYNEQFF	TGTGCCAGTAGTTTCGGGGGTTCCTACAATGAGCAGTTCTTC
TRBV7-9	TRBD2	TRBJ2-3	once	CASSWVSGRLGTDTQYF	TGTGCCAGCAGTTGGGTTAGCGGGAGACTGGGCACAGATACGCAGTATTTT
TRBV9	-	TRBJ1-5	-	CASSSRGENQPQHF	TGTGCCAGCAGCTCCCGCGGAGAAAATCAGCCCCAGCATTTT
TRBV19	TRBD1	TRBJ1-2	once	CASRTGAWGYTF	TGTGCCAGTAGAACAGGGGCCTGGGGCTACACCTTC
TRBV11-3	-	TRBJ1-5	-	CARAGEPQHF	TGTGCCAGGGCAGGTGAGCCCCAGCATTTT
TRBV5-1	TRBD2	TRBJ2-7	once	CASSSSGLYEQYF	TGCGCCAGCAGCTCTAGCGGGCTGTACGAGCAGTACTTC
TRBV6-5	-	TRBJ1-6	-	CASSYSRATLHF	TGTGCCAGCAGTTATTCCAGGGCGACCCTCCACTTT
TRBV4-1	TRBD1	TRBJ1-1	-	CASRGTGDTEAFF	TGCGCCAGCCGGGGGACAGGGGACACTGAAGCTTTCTTT